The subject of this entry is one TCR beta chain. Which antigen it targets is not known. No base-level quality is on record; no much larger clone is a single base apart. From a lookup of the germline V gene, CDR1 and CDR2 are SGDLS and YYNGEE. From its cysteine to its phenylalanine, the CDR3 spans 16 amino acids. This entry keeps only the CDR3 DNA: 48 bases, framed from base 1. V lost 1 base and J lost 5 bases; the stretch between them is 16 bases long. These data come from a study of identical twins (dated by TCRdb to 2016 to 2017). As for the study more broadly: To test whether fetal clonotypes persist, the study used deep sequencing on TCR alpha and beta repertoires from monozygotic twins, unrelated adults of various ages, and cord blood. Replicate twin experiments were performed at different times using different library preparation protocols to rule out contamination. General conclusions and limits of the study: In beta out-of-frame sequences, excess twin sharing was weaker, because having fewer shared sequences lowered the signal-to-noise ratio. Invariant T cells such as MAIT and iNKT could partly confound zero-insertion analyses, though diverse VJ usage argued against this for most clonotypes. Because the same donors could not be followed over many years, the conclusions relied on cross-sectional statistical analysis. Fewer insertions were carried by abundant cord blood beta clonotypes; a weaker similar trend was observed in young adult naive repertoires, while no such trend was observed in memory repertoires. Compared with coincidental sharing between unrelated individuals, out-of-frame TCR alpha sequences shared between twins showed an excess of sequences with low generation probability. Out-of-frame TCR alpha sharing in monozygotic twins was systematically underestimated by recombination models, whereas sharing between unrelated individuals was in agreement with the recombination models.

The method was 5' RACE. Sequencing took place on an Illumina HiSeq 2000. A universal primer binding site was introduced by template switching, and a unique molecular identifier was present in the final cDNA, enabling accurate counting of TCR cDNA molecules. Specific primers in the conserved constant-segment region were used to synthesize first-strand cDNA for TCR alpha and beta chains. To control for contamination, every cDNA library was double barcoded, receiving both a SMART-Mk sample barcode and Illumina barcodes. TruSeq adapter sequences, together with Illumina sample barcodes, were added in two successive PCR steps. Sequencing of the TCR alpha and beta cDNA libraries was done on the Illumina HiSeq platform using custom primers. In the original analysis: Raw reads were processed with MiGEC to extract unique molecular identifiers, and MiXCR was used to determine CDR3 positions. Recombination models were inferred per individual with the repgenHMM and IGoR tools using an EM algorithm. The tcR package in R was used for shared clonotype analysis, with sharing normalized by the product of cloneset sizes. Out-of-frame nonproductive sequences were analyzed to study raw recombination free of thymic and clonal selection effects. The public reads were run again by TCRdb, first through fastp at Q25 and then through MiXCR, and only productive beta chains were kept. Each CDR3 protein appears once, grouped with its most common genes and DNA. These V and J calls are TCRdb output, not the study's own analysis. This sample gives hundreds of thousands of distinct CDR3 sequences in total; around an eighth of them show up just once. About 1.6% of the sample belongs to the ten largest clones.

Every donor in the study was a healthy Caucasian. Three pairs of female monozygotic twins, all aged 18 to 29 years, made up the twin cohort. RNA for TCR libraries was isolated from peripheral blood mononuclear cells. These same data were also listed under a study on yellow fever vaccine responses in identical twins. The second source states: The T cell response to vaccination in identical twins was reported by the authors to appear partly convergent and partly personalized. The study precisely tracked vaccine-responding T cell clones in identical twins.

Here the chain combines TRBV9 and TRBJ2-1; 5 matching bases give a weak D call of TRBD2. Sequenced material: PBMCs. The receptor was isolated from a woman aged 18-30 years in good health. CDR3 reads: CASSVRGPGTDNEQFF. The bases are TGTGCCAGCAGCGTACGCGGTCCGGGAACCGACAATGAGCAGTTCTTC.